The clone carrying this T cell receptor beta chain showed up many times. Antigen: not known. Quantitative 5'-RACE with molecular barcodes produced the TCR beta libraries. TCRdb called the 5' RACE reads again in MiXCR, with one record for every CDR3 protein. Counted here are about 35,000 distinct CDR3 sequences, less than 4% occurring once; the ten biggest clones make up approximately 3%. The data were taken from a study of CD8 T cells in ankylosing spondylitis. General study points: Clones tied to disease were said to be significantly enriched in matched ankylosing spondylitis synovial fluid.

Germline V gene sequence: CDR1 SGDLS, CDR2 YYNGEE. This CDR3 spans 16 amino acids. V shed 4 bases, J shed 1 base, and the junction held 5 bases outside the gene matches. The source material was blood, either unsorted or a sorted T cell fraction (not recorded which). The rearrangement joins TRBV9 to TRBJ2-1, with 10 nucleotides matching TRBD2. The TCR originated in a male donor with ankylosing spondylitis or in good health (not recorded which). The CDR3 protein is CASSPGTSDSYNEQFF. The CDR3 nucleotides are TGTGCCAGCAGCCCGGGGACTAGCGATTCCTACAATGAGCAGTTCTTC.